In its sample, the clone carrying this T cell receptor (beta chain) was seen a few times. This sample was taken from a study of molecular identifiers for immune sequencing clone quantification. Whole-study context: In replicates, the authors split RNA from 20,000 or 100,000 naive CD8 cells five ways and sequenced four.

Naive CD8 T cells, phenotype CD8+CD4-CCR7+CD45RA+, were sorted. The CDR3 runs to 16 residues. CDR1 is LGHDT, CDR2 YNNKEL, per germline (reference sequence). V was trimmed by 5 bases and J by 3 bases, leaving 19 bases between them. Bulk libraries came from a prior protocol with listed TCR primers. TCRdb re-derived calls from the PCR reads in MiXCR, one entry per CDR3 protein. The sample shows more than 450,000 distinct CDR3 sequences, 20% to 25% of them seen only once. The sequenced sample was naive CD8+ T cells from blood, with Jurkat cell RNA spiked in. Documented subset: FACS-sorted CD8+CD4-CCR7+CD45RA+ naive T cells. This sequence joins TRBV3-1 and TRBJ1-1; the D gene is possibly TRBD1 (6 bases). The receptor's source is a human donor in good health. Some libraries in this study had Jurkat cell RNA spiked in. The CDR3 here is CASSYRTVIMDTEAFF. The CDR3 nucleotides read TGTGCCAGCAGCTATCGGACAGTAATAATGGACACTGAAGCTTTCTTT.